This T cell receptor (beta chain) appears in the sequencing data of a study of blood T cell repertoires in COVID-19. Across the whole study: Collection of acute and convalescent COVID-19 samples took place in the United States, Italy and Spain. The analysed material was cDNA or gDNA that came from T cells, B-cell-depleted T cells, or PBMCs.

Germline CDR1 and CDR2: KGHSH and LQKENI. The CDR3 consists of 12 residues. The trim removed 4 bases at V and 8 bases at J, leaving 1 base unmatched. Study processing details: Amplified reference gene primers provided the basis for estimating nucleated cell counts. The repertoire was sequenced with immunoSEQ multiplex PCR; TCRdb's copy has only in-frame clones and lacks some. V and J calls and clone size are copied from that table; D and trimming were computed from the DNA. The sample has just over 150,000 clones, roughly 80% seen once. This TCR came from a man aged 55 to 70 with acute or convalescent COVID-19. J is TRBJ2-1 and V is TRBV18; 8 positions match TRBD1. Sample: peripheral blood. This CDR3 is CASSRTGYEQFF. The DNA for the CDR3 is TGTGCCAGCTCACGGACAGGGTATGAGCAGTTCTTC.